Following are 26 T cell receptor beta chains from one sample sequenced in a study of tumor-infiltrating lymphocytes in localized non-small cell lung cancer (dated by TCRdb to the early 2020s). The library was prepared using the immunoSEQ multiplex PCR assay. This immuneACCESS table, as held by TCRdb, lists in-frame sequences with V and J called but not all clones. Of the missing ones, under half trace to an unresolved V gene in checked studies; the others have no known cause. Within this sample are fewer than 15,000 clones, with 55% to 70% of them counted one time only. Roughly 9% of the sample belongs to the ten largest clones. Sequences were obtained from lung tumor tissue. The receptor set was obtained from a human donor with non-small cell lung cancer.

V and J are TRBV30 and TRBJ2-7; unclear D gene. The CDR3 totals 12 residues. Germline lookup yields CDR1 GTSNPN and CDR2 SVGIG (reference sequence). V lost 0 bases and J lost 6, with 9 bases in between. Here the CDR3 DNA reads TGTGCCTGGAGTGTGTTCCCGGGCGAGCAGTACTTC. Translated, it gives CAWSVFPGEQYF.

This clone was detected a few times. V usage is TRBV7-2 and J usage is TRBJ1-1; 8 bases are shared with TRBD1. CDR3 length: 13 residues. J was trimmed by 1 base and V by 10 bases; bases with no gene match: 5. Germline lookup yields CDR1 SGHTA and CDR2 FQGNSA. The CDR3 region is CATGGQGNTEAFF. The CDR3 DNA reads as TGTGCCACCGGAGGACAGGGGAACACTGAAGCTTTCTTT.

The chain employs TRBV6-1 and TRBJ2-2, with D tentatively TRBD1 (6 bases). The CDR3 runs 13 residues. Trimming took off 5 bases at V and 5 bases at J, with 9 bases between the two ends. Germline V gene data show CDR1 as MNHNS and CDR2 as SASEGT. In DNA, the CDR3 is TGTGCCAGCAGTTTTACAGGGACCGGGGAGCTGTTTTTT. This sequence encodes CASSFTGTGELFF.

This chain joins TRBV5-1 and TRBJ2-5, with D perhaps matching TRBD2 (5 bases). Matching the DNA end better, TRBJ2-7 makes the J call doubtful. CDR3 length: 15 amino acids. Germline CDR1 SGHRS, CDR2 YFSETQ. This chain's CDR3 is CASAPDSSPPYEQYF. For the CDR3, the DNA is TGCGCCAGCGCCCCGGACTCCAGTCCACCCTACGAGCAGTACTTC.

The genes are TRBV10-3 and TRBJ2-7, with D possibly TRBD2 on 5 matching bases. The CDR3 covers 18 residues. Germline assignment: CDR1 ENHRY and CDR2 SYGVKD. Trimming took 4 bases from V and 3 from J, leaving 25 bases between them. Here the CDR3 reads CAISAVESPAEKLYEQYF. CDR3 DNA: TGTGCCATCAGTGCTGTGGAGTCGCCAGCGGAGAAACTCTACGAGCAGTACTTC.

The V call is TRBV7-2, the J call TRBJ2-5, with D perhaps TRBD1 (5 bases). The CDR3 covers 16 residues. The V gene's germline CDR1 is SGHTA and CDR2 FQGNSA. V was pared by 0 bases and J by 3 bases, with 14 bases between. The CDR3 protein is CASSLAVGSREETQYF. DNA of the CDR3: TGTGCCAGCAGCTTAGCGGTCGGTAGCAGGGAAGAGACCCAGTACTTC.

The V call is TRBV19, the J call TRBJ2-3, with 12 bases matching TRBD2. Germline values: CDR1 LNHDA, CDR2 SQIVND (reference sequence). V lost 9 bases to trimming and J lost 0 bases; unmatched junction nucleotides: 4. The CDR3 has 15 residues. CDR3 in DNA: TGTGCCAGCAGGACTAGCGGGGCTAGCACAGATACGCAGTATTTT. Translation: CASRTSGASTDTQYF.

The chain uses TRBV7-2 and TRBJ1-5; 11 bases fit TRBD1. CDR3 length: 14 residues. V was clipped by 5 bases and J by 6 bases; unmatched bases: 3. CDR1 is SGHTA and CDR2 is FQGNSA in the germline V gene. The CDR3 protein is CASSGQGAGQPQHF. The CDR3 DNA follows: TGTGCCAGCAGCGGACAGGGGGCAGGTCAGCCCCAGCATTTT.

V usage is TRBV5-5 and J usage is TRBJ2-4, with D possibly being TRBD1 (6 bases). Trimming shortened V by 1 base and J by 7 bases, and 12 bases separated the two germline ends. The CDR3 has 14 amino acids. Germline CDR1 is SGHKS and CDR2 is YYEKEE (reference sequence). This chain's CDR3 is CASSLWGTTNIQYF. In DNA form, the CDR3 reads TGTGCCAGCAGCTTGTGGGGGACAACTAACATTCAGTACTTC.

This sequence joins TRBV10-1 and TRBJ2-7; no clear D. The germline CDR1 and CDR2 sequences are WNHNN and SYGVQD (reference sequence). The CDR3 is 14 amino acids. V was clipped by 2 bases and J by 7 bases, with 15 bases between them. CDR3 DNA: TGCGCCAGCAGTGAGGCCTCTCCTATAGGGGAGCAGTACTTC. Its translation is CASSEASPIGEQYF.

This rearrangement joins TRBV6-4 to TRBJ1-5, with D possibly matching TRBD1 (5 bases). The germline gives CDR1 MRHNA, CDR2 SNTAGT. V was cut by 11 bases and J by 7 bases, with 21 bases left in between. This CDR3 region has 14 residues. The CDR3 here is CASSAGPGSQPQHF. CDR3 sequence (DNA): TGTGCCTCCTCCGCGGGACCAGGGTCCCAGCCCCAGCATTTT.

This chain connects TRBV27 to TRBJ1-2; 9 bases are shared with TRBD1. Per germline, CDR1 MNHEY and CDR2 SMNVEV (reference sequence). The length of the CDR3 is 13 residues. Trimming took 2 bases from V and 5 from J; bases not matched to a gene: 0. This CDR3 reads CASSLGTGYGYTF. CDR3 bases: TGTGCCAGCAGTTTAGGGACAGGGTATGGCTACACCTTC.

The rearrangement uses TRBV9 and TRBJ1-6; D is perhaps TRBD1 (5 bases). Per germline, CDR1 SGDLS and CDR2 YYNGEE. The V and J ends lost 2 bases and 2 bases respectively, with 11 bases between them. This CDR3 spans 16 amino acids. CDR3: CASSVDSTPYNSPLHF. The CDR3 DNA follows: TGTGCCAGCAGCGTTGACAGTACCCCCTATAATTCACCCCTCCACTTT.

The chain recombines TRBV5-1 with TRBJ2-7; no firm D call. Per germline, CDR1 SGHRS and CDR2 YFSETQ. CDR3 length equals 12 residues. Trimming left V 10 bases short and J 4 bases short, with 15 bases between. The CDR3 DNA sequence: TGCGCCTCCGGACCGCGTGAATACGAGCAGTACTTC. It is translated as CASGPREYEQYF.

V and J are TRBV11-2 and TRBJ2-5; the D is unclear. V gave up 2 bases and J gave up 3 bases, with 1 base separating them. CDR3 length: 11 amino acids. Germline CDR1 is SGHAT and CDR2 is FQNNGV. In DNA, the CDR3 is TGTGCCAGCAGCTTAAAAGAGACCCAGTACTTC. Translating gives CASSLKETQYF. Combining the CDR3 with reference TRBV11-2 and TRBJ2-5 gives the whole variable domain EAGVAQSPRYKIIEKRQSVAFWCNPISGHATLYWYQQILGQGPKLLIQFQNNGVVDDSQLPKDRFSAERLKGVDSTLKIQPAKLEDSAVYLCASSLKETQYFGPGTRLLVL.

The chain combines TRBV27 with TRBJ2-7; 7 bases are a match to TRBD2. The CDR3 extends over 13 amino acids. Germline CDR1 MNHEY, CDR2 SMNVEV (reference sequence). After removal of 6 bases from V and 5 bases from J, the junction contained 7 bases not matched to a gene. The CDR3 region has the DNA TGTGCCAGCAGCCGAATGGCGGGGGACGAGCAGTACTTC. This encodes CASSRMAGDEQYF.

The rearrangement uses TRBV19 and TRBJ1-5; 7 bases align to TRBD1. Germline trimming cut 6 bases from V and 4 bases from J; bases unmatched to any gene: 3. CDR1 LNHDA and CDR2 SQIVND come from the germline V gene (reference sequence). This CDR3 comprises 13 residues. The CDR3 is CASRRTGNQPQHF. The CDR3 DNA sequence: TGTGCCAGTAGGAGGACAGGTAATCAGCCCCAGCATTTT.

This clone is categorized as large (0.1 to 1%). This sequence joins TRBV27 and TRBJ1-1, with a weak D call TRBD1 (5 bases). Trimming took 5 bases from V and 2 from J, leaving 15 bases between them. The CDR3 extends over 15 amino acids. Germline values: CDR1 MNHEY, CDR2 SMNVEV (reference sequence). The CDR3 region has the DNA TGTGCCAGCAGTACGGACACGGGTACCAACACTGAAGCTTTCTTT. Translated, it gives CASSTDTGTNTEAFF.

The chain carries TRBV19 and TRBJ1-2, with 12 bases aligning to TRBD1. This CDR3 spans 17 amino acids. V shed 4 bases and J 3 bases; nucleotides not matched to a gene: 9. Germline CDR1 is LNHDA and CDR2 is SQIVND (reference sequence). The CDR3 spells CASSTRPGQGAYYGYTF. The CDR3 nucleotides read TGTGCCAGTAGTACCCGCCCGGGACAGGGGGCGTACTATGGCTACACCTTC.

This sequence joins TRBV18 and TRBJ2-2; no clear D gene. The CDR3 totals 14 residues. The V end lost 7 bases, the J end lost 3 bases, and 12 bases lay between the germline ends. Germline CDR1 is KGHSH and CDR2 is LQKENI. The CDR3 spells CASLSRQDTGELFF. Here the CDR3 DNA reads TGTGCCAGCTTGTCCCGTCAGGACACCGGGGAGCTGTTTTTT.

The chain is built from TRBV4-3 and TRBJ2-7; TRBD1 matches at 8 bases. Germline trimming cut 1 base from V and 1 base from J; bases unmatched to any gene: 3. Germline lookup yields CDR1 LGHNA and CDR2 YSLEER. This CDR3 contains 15 residues. CDR3 nucleotides: TGCGCCAGCAGCCAAGGTCGACAGGGGTCCTACGAGCAGTACTTC. Protein sequence: CASSQGRQGSYEQYF.

Details on this clone: Additional DNA sequences in this sample encode the identical CDR3. V and J are TRBV4-1 and TRBJ1-4; no clear D gene. Germline values: CDR1 MGHRA, CDR2 YSYEKL. This CDR3 has 15 residues. V was shortened by 1 base and J by 8 bases, with 14 bases between the two germline ends. The DNA for the CDR3 is TGCGCCAGCAGCCAAGTTTCTGTCGTTGGCGAAAAACTGTTTTTT. The encoded protein is CASSQVSVVGEKLFF.

V is TRBV18 and J is TRBJ1-1; 8 bases match TRBD1. The CDR3 contains 18 residues. The germline V gene has CDR1 KGHSH and CDR2 LQKENI. The V and J ends lost 5 bases and 4 bases, in that order; junction bases with no gene match: 18. The CDR3 sequence: CASSSLGQGGLDSTEAFF. The DNA of the CDR3 is TGTGCCAGCTCATCTTTAGGACAGGGCGGACTGGATAGCACTGAAGCTTTCTTT.

The V call is TRBV4-1, the J call TRBJ2-3, with 12 bases that match TRBD1. Germline CDR1 reads MGHRA; CDR2 reads YSYEKL. J lost 2 bases, V lost 0 bases, and 6 bases had no gene match. There are 18 residues in the CDR3. CDR3 sequence: CASSQDWGQGANTDTQYF. The DNA for the CDR3 is TGCGCCAGCAGCCAAGATTGGGGACAGGGGGCAAACACAGATACGCAGTATTTT.

The chain recombines TRBV11-2 with TRBJ2-7; D not certain. The V and J ends lost 0 bases and 2 bases respectively, with 8 bases between them. There are 14 residues in the CDR3. CDR1 is SGHAT and CDR2 is FQNNGV in the germline V gene. The CDR3 DNA reads TGTGCCAGCAGCTTAGATCTAAGCACCTACGAGCAGTACTTC. Its protein is CASSLDLSTYEQYF.

J is TRBJ2-5 and V is TRBV4-1; a weak D match, TRBD2 (6 bases). CDR3 length equals 17 residues. CDR1 is MGHRA and CDR2 is YSYEKL in the germline V gene. Trimming removed 1 base from V and 5 bases from J, with 20 bases in between. The CDR3 is CASSQVRAGSSMETQYF. CDR3 DNA sequence: TGCGCCAGCAGCCAAGTACGTGCGGGATCTTCGATGGAGACCCAGTACTTC.